The subject of this entry is one T cell receptor beta chain. The authors' processing: The assay estimated nucleated cells by amplifying reference gene primers. Libraries were prepared by immunoSEQ multiplex PCR; TCRdb keeps only in-frame clonotypes and omits some of them. D and trimming come from the DNA, and the V and J calls and clone size come from that table. Among 85,000 to 95,000 clones, over 75% were seen once, and the ten largest hold approximately 8%. This entry is derived from a study of blood T cell repertoires in COVID-19. Turning to the study itself: Some COVID-19 samples were acute and others convalescent; all came from the United States, Italy and Spain. The cDNA or gDNA used as material had been derived from T cells, B-cell-depleted T cells, or PBMCs.

The CDR3 sequence is 14 residues long. V gave up 6 bases and J gave up 10 bases; unmatched junction bases: 9. The germline gives CDR1 MDHEN, CDR2 SYDVKM. This TCR came from a human donor with acute or convalescent COVID-19. The donor label of this sample is uncertain. Source material: peripheral blood. The J gene is TRBJ2-1, the V gene TRBV28, with 10 positions matching TRBD1. CDR3 DNA: TGTGCCAGCAGCTTGGGGGACAGGGGTCGGGAGCAGTTCTTC. This encodes CASSLGDRGREQFF.